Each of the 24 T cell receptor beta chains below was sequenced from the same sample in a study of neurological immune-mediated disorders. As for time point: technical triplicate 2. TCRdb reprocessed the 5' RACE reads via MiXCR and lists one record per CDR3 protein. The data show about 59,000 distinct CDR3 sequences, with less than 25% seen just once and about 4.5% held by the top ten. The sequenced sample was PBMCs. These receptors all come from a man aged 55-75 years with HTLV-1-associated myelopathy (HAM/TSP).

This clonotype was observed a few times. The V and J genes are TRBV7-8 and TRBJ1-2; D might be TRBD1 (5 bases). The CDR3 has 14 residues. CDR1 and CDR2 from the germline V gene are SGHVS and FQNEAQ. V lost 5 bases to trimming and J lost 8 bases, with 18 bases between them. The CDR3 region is CASSPGLSLEGYTF. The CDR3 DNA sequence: TGTGCCAGCAGCCCGGGACTCTCGCTGGAGGGCTACACCTTC.

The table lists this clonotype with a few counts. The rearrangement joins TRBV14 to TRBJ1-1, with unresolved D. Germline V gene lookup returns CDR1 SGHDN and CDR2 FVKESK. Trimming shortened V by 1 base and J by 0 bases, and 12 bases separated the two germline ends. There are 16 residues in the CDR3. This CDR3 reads CASSQAAYKMNTEAFF. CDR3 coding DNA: TGTGCCAGCAGCCAAGCAGCATACAAAATGAACACTGAAGCTTTCTTT.

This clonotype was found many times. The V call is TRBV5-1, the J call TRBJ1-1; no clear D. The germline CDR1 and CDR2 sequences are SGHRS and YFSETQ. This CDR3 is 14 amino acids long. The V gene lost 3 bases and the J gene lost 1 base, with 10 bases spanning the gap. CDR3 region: CASSSTAPNTEAFF. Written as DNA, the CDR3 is TGCGCCAGCAGCTCCACAGCACCGAACACTGAAGCTTTCTTT.

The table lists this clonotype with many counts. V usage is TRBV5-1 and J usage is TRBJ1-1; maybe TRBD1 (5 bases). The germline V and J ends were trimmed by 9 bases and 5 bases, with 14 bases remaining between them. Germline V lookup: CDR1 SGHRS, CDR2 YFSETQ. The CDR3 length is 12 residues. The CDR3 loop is CATQGSGTEAFF. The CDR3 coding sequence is TGCGCCACCCAGGGATCGGGAACTGAAGCTTTCTTT.

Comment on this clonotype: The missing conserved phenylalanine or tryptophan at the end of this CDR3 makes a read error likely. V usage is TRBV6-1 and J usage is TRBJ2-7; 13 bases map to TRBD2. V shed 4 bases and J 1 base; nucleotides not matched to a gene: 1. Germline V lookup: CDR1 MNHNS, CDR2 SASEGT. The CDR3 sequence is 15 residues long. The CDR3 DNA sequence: TGTGCCAGCAGTGGGACTAGCGGGAGTTCCTACGAGCAGTACATC. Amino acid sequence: CASSGTSGSSYEQYI.

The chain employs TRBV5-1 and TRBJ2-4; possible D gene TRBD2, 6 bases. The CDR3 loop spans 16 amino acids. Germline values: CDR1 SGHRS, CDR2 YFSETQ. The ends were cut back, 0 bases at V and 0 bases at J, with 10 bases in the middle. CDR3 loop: CASSLGPGLAKNIQYF. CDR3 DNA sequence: TGCGCCAGCAGCTTGGGCCCGGGACTAGCCAAAAACATTCAGTACTTC.

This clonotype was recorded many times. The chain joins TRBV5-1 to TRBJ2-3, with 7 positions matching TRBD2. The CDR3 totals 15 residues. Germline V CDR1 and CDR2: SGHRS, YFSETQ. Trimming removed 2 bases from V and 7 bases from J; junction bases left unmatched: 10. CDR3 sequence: CASSLNPGGVNTQYF. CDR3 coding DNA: TGCGCCAGCAGCTTAAACCCGGGAGGAGTGAATACGCAGTATTTT.

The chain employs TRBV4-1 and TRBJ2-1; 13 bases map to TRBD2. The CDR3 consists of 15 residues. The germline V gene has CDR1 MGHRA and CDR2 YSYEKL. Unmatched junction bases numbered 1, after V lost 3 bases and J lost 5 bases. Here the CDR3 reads CASSQGLAGNNEQFF. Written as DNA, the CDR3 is TGCGCCAGCAGCCAGGGACTAGCGGGAAACAATGAGCAGTTCTTC.

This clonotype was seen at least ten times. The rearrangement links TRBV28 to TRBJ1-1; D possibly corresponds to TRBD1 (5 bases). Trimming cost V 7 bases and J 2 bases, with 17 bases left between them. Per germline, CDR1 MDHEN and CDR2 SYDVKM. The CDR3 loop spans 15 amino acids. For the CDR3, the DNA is TGTGCCAGCACCTCACCTCCAACAGGTAACACTGAAGCTTTCTTT. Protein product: CASTSPPTGNTEAFF.

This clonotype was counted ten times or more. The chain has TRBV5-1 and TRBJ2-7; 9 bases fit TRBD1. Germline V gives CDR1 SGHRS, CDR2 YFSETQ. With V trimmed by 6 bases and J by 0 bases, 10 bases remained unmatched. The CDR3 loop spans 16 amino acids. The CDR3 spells CASTPSGTGFSYEQYF. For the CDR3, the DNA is TGCGCCAGCACCCCCTCCGGGACAGGGTTCTCCTACGAGCAGTACTTC.

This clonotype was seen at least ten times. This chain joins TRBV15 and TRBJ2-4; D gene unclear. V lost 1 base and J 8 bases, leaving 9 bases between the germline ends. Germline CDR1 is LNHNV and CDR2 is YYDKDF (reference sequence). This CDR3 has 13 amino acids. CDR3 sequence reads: CATSRVPLDIQYF. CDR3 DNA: TGTGCCACCAGCAGAGTTCCCCTGGACATTCAGTACTTC. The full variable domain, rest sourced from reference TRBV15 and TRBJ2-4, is DAMVIQNPRYQVTQFGKPVTLSCSQTLNHNVMYWYQQKSSQAPKLLFHYYDKDFNNEADTPDNFQSRRPNTSFCFLDIRSPGLGDTAMYLCATSRVPLDIQYFGAGTRLSVL.

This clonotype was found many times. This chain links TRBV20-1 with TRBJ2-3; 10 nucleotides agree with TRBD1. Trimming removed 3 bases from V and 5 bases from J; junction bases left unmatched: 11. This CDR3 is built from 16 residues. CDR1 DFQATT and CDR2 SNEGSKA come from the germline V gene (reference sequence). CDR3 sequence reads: CSASPTGGVGIDTQYF. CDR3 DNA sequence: TGCAGTGCTAGTCCGACAGGGGGCGTAGGGATAGATACGCAGTATTTT.

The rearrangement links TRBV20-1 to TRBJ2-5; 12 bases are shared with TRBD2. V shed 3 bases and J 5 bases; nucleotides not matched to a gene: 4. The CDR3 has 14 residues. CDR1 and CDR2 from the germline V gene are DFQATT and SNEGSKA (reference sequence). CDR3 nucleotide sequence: TGCAGTGCTAGGACTAGCGGGAGTTGGGAGACCCAGTACTTC. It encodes CSARTSGSWETQYF.

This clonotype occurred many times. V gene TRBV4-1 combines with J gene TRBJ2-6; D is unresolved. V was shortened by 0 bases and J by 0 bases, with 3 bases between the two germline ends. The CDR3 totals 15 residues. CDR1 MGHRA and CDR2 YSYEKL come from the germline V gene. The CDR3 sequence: CASSQDFSGANVLTF. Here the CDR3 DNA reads TGCGCCAGCAGCCAAGACTTCTCTGGGGCCAACGTCCTGACTTTC.

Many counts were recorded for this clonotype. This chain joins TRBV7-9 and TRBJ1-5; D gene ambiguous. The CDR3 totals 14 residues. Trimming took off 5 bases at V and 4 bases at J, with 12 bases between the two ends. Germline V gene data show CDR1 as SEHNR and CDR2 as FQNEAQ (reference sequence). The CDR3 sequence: CASSKGELNQPQHF. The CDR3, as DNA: TGTGCCAGCAGCAAAGGAGAGTTAAATCAGCCCCAGCATTTT. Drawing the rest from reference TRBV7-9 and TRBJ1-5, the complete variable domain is DTGVSQNPRHKITKRGQNVTFRCDPISEHNRLYWYRQTLGQGPEFLTYFQNEAQLEKSRLLSDRFSAERPKGSFSTLEIQRTEQGDSAMYLCASSKGELNQPQHFGDGTRLSIL.

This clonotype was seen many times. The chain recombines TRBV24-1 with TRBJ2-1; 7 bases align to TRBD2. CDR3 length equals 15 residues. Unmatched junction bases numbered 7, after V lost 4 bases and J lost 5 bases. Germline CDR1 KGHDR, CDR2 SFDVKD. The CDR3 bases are TGTGCCACCAGTGAGCCCCGGGACTATAACAATGAGCAGTTCTTC. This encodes CATSEPRDYNNEQFF.

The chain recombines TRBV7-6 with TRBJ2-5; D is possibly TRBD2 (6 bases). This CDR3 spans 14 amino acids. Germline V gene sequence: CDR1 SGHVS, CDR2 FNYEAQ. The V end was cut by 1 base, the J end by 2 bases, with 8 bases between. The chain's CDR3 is CASSLDGGQETQYF. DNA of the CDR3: TGTGCCAGCAGCTTAGATGGAGGGCAAGAGACCCAGTACTTC.

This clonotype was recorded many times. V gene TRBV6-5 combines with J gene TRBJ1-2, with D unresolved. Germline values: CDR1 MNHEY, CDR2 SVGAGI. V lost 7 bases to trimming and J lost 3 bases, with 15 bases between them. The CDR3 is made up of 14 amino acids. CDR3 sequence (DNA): TGTGCCAGCACCAGCCATCCTCGGGACTATGGCTACACCTTC. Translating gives CASTSHPRDYGYTF.

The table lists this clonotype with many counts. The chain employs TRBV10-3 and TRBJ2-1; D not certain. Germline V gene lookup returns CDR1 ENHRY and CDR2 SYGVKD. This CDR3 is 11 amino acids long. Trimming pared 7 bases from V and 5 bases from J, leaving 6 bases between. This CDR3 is CAIKENNEQFF. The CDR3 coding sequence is TGTGCCATCAAAGAGAACAATGAGCAGTTCTTC.

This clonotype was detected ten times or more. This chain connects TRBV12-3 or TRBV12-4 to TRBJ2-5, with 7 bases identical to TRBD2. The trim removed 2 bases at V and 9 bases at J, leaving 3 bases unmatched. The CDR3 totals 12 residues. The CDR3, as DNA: TGTGCCAGCAGTTTAAGACGGGGGGCCCAGTACTTC. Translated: CASSLRRGAQYF.

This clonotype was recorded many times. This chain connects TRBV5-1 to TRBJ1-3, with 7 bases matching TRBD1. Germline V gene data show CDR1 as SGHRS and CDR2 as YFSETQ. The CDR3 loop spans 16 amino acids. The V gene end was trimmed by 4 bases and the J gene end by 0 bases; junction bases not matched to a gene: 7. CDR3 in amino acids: CASSQGTVISGNTIYF. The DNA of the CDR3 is TGCGCCAGCAGCCAGGGGACAGTAATCTCTGGAAACACCATATATTTT.

CDR3 loop: CASSLASGSRDEQFF. For the CDR3, the DNA is TGCGCCAGCAGCTTGGCTAGCGGGAGCCGGGATGAGCAGTTCTTC. J is TRBJ2-1 and V is TRBV5-1; 10 bases line up with TRBD2. J was trimmed by 8 bases and V by 0 bases; bases with no gene match: 5. The CDR3 is 15 amino acids. Germline V gives CDR1 SGHRS, CDR2 YFSETQ.

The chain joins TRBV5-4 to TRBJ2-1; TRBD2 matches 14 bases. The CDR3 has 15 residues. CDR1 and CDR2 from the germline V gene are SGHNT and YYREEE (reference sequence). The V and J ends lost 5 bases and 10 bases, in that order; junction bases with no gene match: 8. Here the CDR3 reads CASSPGTSGRWEQFF. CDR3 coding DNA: TGTGCCAGCAGTCCCGGGACTAGCGGGAGATGGGAGCAGTTCTTC. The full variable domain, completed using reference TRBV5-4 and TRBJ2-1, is ETGVTQSPTHLIKTRGQQVTLRCSSQSGHNTVSWYQQALGQGPQFIFQYYREEENGRGNFPPRFSGLQFPNYSSELNVNALELDDSALYLCASSPGTSGRWEQFFGPGTRLTVL.

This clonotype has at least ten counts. The CDR3 region is CSVVVRGLSTEAFF. In nucleotides, the CDR3 is TGCAGCGTTGTAGTGAGGGGGCTGAGCACTGAAGCTTTCTTT. This chain links TRBV29-1 with TRBJ1-1; 7 nucleotides agree with TRBD1. CDR3 length: 14 amino acids. In germline, CDR1 is SQVTM, CDR2 ANQGSEA. After removal of 4 bases from V and 4 bases from J, the junction contained 9 bases not matched to a gene.